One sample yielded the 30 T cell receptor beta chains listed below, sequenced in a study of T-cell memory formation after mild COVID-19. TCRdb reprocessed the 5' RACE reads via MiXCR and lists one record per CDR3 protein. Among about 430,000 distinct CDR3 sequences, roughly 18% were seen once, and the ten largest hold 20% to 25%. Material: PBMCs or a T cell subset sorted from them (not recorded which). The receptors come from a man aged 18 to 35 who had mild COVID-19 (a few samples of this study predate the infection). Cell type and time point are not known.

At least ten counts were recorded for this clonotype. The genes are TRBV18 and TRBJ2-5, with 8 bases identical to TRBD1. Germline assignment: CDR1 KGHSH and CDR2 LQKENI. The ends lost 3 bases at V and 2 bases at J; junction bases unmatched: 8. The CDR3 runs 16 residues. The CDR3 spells CASSPNSQGAQETQYF. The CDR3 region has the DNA TGTGCCAGCTCACCGAATAGCCAGGGGGCACAAGAGACCCAGTACTTC.

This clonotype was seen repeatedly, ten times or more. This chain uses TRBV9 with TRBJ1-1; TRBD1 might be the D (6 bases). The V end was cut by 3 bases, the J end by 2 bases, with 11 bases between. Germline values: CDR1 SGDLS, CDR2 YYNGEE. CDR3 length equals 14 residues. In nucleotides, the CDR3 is TGTGCCAGCAGCGCGGGGGGCGGAAACACTGAAGCTTTCTTT. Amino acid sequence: CASSAGGGNTEAFF.

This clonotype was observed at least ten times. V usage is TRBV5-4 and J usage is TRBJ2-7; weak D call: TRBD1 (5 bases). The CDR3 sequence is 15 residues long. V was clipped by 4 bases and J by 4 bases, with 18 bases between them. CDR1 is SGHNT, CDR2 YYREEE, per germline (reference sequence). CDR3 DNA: TGTGCCAGCAGCCTCGGCAGGGTGGGCCCTTACGAGCAGTACTTC. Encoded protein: CASSLGRVGPYEQYF. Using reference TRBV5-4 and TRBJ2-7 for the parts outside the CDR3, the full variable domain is ETGVTQSPTHLIKTRGQQVTLRCSSQSGHNTVSWYQQALGQGPQFIFQYYREEENGRGNFPPRFSGLQFPNYSSELNVNALELDDSALYLCASSLGRVGPYEQYFGPGTRLTVT.

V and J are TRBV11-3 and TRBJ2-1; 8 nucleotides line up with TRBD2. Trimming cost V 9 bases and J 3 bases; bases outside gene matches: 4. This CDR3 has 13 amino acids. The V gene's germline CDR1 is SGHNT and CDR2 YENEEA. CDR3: CARRGAYYNEQFF. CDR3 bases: TGTGCCAGGCGGGGGGCTTACTACAATGAGCAGTTCTTC.

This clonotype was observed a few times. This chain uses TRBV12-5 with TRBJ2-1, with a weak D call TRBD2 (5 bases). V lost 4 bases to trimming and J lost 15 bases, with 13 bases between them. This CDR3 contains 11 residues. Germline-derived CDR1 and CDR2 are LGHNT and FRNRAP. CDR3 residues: CASGSLRGAFF. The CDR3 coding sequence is TGTGCTAGTGGTTCCCTCCGGGGAGCGTTCTTC.

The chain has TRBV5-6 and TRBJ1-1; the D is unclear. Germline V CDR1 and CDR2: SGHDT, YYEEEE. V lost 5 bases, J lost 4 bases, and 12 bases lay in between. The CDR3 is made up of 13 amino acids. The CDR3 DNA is TGTGCCAGCAGAACTTGGGGAGGCACTGAAGCTTTCTTT. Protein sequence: CASRTWGGTEAFF.

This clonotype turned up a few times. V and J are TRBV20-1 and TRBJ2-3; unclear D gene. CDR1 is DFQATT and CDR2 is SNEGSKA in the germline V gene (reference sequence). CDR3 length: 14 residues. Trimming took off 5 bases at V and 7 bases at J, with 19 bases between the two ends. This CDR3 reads CSAPLPPSHNTQYF. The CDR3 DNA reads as TGCAGTGCTCCTCTGCCACCCAGCCACAATACGCAGTATTTT.

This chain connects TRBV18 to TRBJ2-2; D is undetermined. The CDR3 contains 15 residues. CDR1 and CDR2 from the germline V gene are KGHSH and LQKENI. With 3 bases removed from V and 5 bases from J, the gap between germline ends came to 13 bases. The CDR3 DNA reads TGTGCCAGCTCACCCTGGCCTCTCGGGACCGGGGAGCTGTTTTTT. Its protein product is CASSPWPLGTGELFF.

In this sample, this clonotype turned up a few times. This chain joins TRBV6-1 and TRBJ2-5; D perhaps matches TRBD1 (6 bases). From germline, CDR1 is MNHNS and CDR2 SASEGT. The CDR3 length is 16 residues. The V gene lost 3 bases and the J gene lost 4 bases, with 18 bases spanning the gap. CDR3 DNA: TGTGCCAGCAGTGACCGGACAGTCGTGTTTGGAGAGACCCAGTACTTC. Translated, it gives CASSDRTVVFGETQYF.

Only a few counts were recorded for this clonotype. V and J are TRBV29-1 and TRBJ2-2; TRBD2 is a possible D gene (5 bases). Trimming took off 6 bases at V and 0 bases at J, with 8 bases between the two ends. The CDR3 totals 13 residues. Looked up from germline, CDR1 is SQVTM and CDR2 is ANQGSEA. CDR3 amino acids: CSVAGANTGELFF. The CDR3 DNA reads TGCAGCGTGGCGGGCGCGAACACCGGGGAGCTGTTTTTT.

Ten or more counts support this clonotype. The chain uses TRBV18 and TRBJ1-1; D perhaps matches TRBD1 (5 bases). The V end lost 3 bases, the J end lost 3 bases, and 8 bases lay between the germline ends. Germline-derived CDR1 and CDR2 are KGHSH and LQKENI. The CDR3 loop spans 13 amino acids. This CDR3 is CASSPEQDTEAFF. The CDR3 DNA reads TGTGCCAGCTCACCGGAACAGGACACTGAAGCTTTCTTT.

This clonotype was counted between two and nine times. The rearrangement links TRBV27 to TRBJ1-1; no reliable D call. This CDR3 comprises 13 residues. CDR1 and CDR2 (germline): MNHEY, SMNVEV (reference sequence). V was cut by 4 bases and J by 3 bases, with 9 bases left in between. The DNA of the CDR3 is TGTGCCAGCAGTTCGAAACCGGACACTGAAGCTTTCTTT. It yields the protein CASSSKPDTEAFF.

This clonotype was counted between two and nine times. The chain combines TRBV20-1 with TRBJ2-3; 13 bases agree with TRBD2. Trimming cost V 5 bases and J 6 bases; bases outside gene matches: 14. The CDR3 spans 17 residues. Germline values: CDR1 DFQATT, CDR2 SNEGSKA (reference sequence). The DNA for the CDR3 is TGCAGTGCTCCCACCTTTACTAGCGGGGGGGCCGGGGATACGCAGTATTTT. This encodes CSAPTFTSGGAGDTQYF.

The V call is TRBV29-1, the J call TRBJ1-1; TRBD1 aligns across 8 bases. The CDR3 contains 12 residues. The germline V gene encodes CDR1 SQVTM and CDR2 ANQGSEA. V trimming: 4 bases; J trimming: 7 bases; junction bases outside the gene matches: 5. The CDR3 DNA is TGCAGCGTTGCGACAGGGGCGCTTGAAGCTTTCTTT. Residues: CSVATGALEAFF.

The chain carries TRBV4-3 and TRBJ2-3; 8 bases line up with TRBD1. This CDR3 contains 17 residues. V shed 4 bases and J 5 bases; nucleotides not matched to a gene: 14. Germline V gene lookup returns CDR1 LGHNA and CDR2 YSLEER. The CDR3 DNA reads TGCGCCAGCAGCCTAAGACAGGGGTGGTATGTGGGAGATACGCAGTATTTT. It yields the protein CASSLRQGWYVGDTQYF.

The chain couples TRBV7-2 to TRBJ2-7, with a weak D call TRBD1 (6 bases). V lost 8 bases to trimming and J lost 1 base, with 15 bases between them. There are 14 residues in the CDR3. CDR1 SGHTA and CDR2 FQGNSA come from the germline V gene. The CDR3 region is CASHEQGPSYEQYF. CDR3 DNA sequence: TGTGCCAGCCACGAACAGGGTCCATCCTACGAGCAGTACTTC.

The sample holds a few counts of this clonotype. Written as DNA, the CDR3 is TGTGCCAGCAGTGACGACAGGGGGCGGTCGGGTGGCTACACCTTC. Its protein product is CASSDDRGRSGGYTF. The gene calls are TRBV25-1 and TRBJ1-2, with TRBD1 matching over 10 bases. The CDR3 runs to 15 residues. V gave up 3 bases and J gave up 7 bases; unmatched junction bases: 8. Germline-derived CDR1 and CDR2 are MGHDK and SYGVNS.

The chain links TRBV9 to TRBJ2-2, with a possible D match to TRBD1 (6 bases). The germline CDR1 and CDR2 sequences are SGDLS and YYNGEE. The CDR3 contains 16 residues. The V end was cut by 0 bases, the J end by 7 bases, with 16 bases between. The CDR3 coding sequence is TGTGCCAGCAGCGTAGCTGGGACACGCATAGGCGGGGAGCTGTTTTTT. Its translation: CASSVAGTRIGGELFF.

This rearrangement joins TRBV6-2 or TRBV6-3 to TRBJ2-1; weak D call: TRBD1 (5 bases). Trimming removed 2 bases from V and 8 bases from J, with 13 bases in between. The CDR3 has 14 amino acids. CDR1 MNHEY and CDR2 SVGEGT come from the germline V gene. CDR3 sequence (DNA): TGTGCCAGCAGTTACGGTAGGGGTTTCCATGAGCAGTTCTTC. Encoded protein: CASSYGRGFHEQFF.

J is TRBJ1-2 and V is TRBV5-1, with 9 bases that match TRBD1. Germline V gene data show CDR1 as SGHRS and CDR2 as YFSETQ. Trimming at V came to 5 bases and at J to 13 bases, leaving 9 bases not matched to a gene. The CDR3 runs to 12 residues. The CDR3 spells CASREQGASGTF. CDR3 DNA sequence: TGCGCCAGCAGGGAACAGGGGGCCTCCGGCACCTTC.

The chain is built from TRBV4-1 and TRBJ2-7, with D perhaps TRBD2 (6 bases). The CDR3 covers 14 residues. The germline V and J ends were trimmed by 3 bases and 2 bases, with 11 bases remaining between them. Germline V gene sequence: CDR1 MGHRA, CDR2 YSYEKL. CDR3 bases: TGCGCCAGCAGCCATACTAGCAGCCCCTACGAGCAGTACTTC. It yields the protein CASSHTSSPYEQYF.

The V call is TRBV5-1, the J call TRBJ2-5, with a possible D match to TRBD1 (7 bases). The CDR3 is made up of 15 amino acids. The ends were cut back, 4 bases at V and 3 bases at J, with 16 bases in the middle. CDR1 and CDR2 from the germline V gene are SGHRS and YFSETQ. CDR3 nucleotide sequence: TGCGCCAGCAGCCCACAAGGCGGGACAGAAGAGACCCAGTACTTC. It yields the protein CASSPQGGTEETQYF.

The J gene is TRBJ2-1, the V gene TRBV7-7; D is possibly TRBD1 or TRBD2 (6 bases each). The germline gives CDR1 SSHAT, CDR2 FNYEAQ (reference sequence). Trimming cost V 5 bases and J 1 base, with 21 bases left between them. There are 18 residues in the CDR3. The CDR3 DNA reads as TGTGCCAGCAGCCCTTACACCTGGCAGGGGACTTCCTACAATGAGCAGTTCTTC. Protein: CASSPYTWQGTSYNEQFF.

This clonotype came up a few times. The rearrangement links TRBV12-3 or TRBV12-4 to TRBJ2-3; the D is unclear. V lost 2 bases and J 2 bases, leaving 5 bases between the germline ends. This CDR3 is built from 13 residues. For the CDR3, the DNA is TGTGCCAGCAGTTTATACCCCACAGATACGCAGTATTTT. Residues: CASSLYPTDTQYF.

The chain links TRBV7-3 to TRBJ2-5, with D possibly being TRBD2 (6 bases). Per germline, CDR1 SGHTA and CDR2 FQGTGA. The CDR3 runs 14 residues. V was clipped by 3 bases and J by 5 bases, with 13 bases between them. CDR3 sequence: CASSLNGGEETQYF. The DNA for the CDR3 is TGTGCCAGCAGCTTGAACGGGGGAGAGGAGACCCAGTACTTC.

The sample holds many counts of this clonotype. This CDR3 is CASSRTGTERYEQYF. The CDR3 bases are TGCGCCAGCAGCCGCACTGGGACGGAGAGGTACGAGCAGTACTTC. The chain carries TRBV5-1 and TRBJ2-7, with D tentatively TRBD1 or TRBD2 (5 bases each). Germline loops: CDR1 SGHRS, CDR2 YFSETQ. V was cut by 4 bases and J by 4 bases, with 18 bases left in between. The CDR3 extends over 15 amino acids.

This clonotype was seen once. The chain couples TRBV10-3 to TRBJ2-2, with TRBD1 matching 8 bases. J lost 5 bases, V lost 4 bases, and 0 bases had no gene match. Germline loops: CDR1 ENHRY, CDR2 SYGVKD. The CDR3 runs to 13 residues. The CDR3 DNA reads TGTGCCATCAGTGGGACAGGGACCGGGGAGCTGTTTTTT. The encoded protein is CAISGTGTGELFF.

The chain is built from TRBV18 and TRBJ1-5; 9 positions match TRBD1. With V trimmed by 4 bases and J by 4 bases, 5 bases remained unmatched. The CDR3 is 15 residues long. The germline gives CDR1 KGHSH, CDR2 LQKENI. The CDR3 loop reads CASSQAGTGNQPQHF. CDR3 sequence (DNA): TGTGCCAGCTCACAAGCCGGGACAGGGAATCAGCCCCAGCATTTT.

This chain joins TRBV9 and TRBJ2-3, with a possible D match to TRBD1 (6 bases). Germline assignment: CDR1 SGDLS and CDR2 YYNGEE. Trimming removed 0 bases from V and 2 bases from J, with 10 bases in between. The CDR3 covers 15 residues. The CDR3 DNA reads TGTGCCAGCAGCGTAGAAACAGGGACCACAGATACGCAGTATTTT. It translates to CASSVETGTTDTQYF.

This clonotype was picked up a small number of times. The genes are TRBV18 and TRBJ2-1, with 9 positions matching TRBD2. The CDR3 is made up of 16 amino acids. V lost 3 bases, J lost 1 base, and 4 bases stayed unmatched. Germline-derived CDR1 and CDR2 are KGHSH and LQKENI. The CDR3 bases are TGTGCCAGCTCACCGGTAGCGGGGGTTTCCTACAATGAGCAGTTCTTC. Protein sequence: CASSPVAGVSYNEQFF.